Listed below are T cell receptor beta chains from one sample, sequenced in a study of human T cells and chemical hapten exposure. TCRdb used MiXCR to reprocess the RACE reads, holding one entry per CDR3 protein. The table lists just over 350,000 distinct CDR3 sequences, about 6.9% of them singletons. Sequences were derived from whole blood, sampled in connection with sensitization to the hapten diphenylcyclopropenone (DPC). All receptors derive from a woman aged 18 to 35 with alopecia areata. Some clones in this sample may be carry-over from other donors' samples. CDR3s include the opening cysteine and the closing phenylalanine or tryptophan. D genes are given only for firm matches. For some rows the clone size is stated as once, few or many, or as a class when expanded; others skip it.

J gene: TRBJ2-1; clone size: few; D gene: TRBD2; V gene: TRBV7-6; CDR3 DNA: TGTGCCAGCAGCTTAATGGGCGGGGGAAACTCCTACAATGAGCAGTTCTTC; CDR3 protein: CASSLMGGGNSYNEQFF
J gene: TRBJ2-3; clone size: NA; D gene: TRBD1; V gene: TRBV4-1; CDR3 DNA: TGCGCCAGCAGCCACGGGACAGCTAGCACAGATACGCAGTATTTT; CDR3 protein: CASSHGTASTDTQYF
J gene: TRBJ2-3; clone size: many; D gene: TRBD2; V gene: TRBV20-1; CDR3 DNA: TGCAGTTTAGCGGGGGGCTACACAGATACGCAGTATTTT; CDR3 protein: CSLAGGYTDTQYF
J gene: TRBJ2-3; clone size: few; D gene: NA; V gene: TRBV5-1; CDR3 DNA: TGCGCCAGCAGCGGCGGACAGAATGGAGATACGCAGTATTTT; CDR3 protein: CASSGGQNGDTQYF
J gene: TRBJ1-1; clone size: few; D gene: TRBD1; V gene: TRBV6-6; CDR3 DNA: TGTGCCAGCAGTTACGAGGGGGCTCCCACTGAAGCTTTCTTT; CDR3 protein: CASSYEGAPTEAFF
J gene: TRBJ2-4; clone size: many; D gene: NA; V gene: TRBV18; CDR3 DNA: TGTGCCAGCTCACCAGATCCGGGGATAACCAAAAACATTCAGTACTTC; CDR3 protein: CASSPDPGITKNIQYF
J gene: TRBJ1-1; clone size: NA; D gene: NA; V gene: TRBV5-1; CDR3 DNA: TGCGCCAGCAGCCCAACGGAAGCGGGTCCCGAAGCTTTCTTT; CDR3 protein: CASSPTEAGPEAFF
J gene: TRBJ2-4; clone size: NA; D gene: NA; V gene: TRBV21-1; CDR3 DNA: TGTGCCAGCAGCAAAGAGATTCATACCCCAGCCAAAAACATTCAGTACTTC; CDR3 protein: CASSKEIHTPAKNIQYF
J gene: TRBJ1-2; clone size: NA; D gene: TRBD1; V gene: TRBV6-1; CDR3 DNA: TGTGCCAGCATTACGAGACAGGGGCAGGATCTTGGCTACACCTTC; CDR3 protein: CASITRQGQDLGYTF
J gene: TRBJ2-1; clone size: few; D gene: NA; V gene: TRBV24-1; CDR3 DNA: TGTGCCACCAGTGAGAGTCTCCTAGTTGATGAGCAGTTCTTC; CDR3 protein: CATSESLLVDEQFF